Following are 15 T cell receptor beta chains from one sample sequenced in a study of identical twins. TCRdb redid the calling of the 5' RACE reads with MiXCR, one entry per CDR3 protein. The sample consists of fewer than 800,000 distinct CDR3 sequences, roughly 7.1% of them appearing once. This sample also belongs to another study, concerning yellow fever vaccine responses in identical twins.

Sequencing used PBMCs. These receptor sequences come from a woman aged 18-30 years in good health.

This clonotype showed up many times. V usage is TRBV20-1 and J usage is TRBJ2-1; 10 bases are shared with TRBD1. Unmatched junction bases numbered 9, after V lost 2 bases and J lost 8 bases. CDR3 length equals 15 residues. The germline V gene has CDR1 DFQATT and CDR2 SNEGSKA (reference sequence). In DNA form, the CDR3 reads TGCAGTGCTAGACCCGACAGGGGGCATGTCGATGAGCAGTTCTTC. Translated: CSARPDRGHVDEQFF.

This clonotype was counted a few times. The rearrangement links TRBV6-2 or TRBV6-3 to TRBJ2-6; tentative D call: TRBD1 (6 bases). The CDR3 is made up of 15 amino acids. Germline assignment: CDR1 MNHEY and CDR2 SVGEGT. The V end lost 6 bases, the J end lost 1 base, and 10 bases lay between the germline ends. CDR3 sequence: CASRSTGSGANVLTF. CDR3 in DNA: TGTGCCAGCAGATCTACAGGGTCTGGGGCCAACGTCCTGACTTTC.

The chain's CDR3 is CATSRDVPSGEQYF. Written as DNA, the CDR3 is TGTGCCACCAGCAGAGATGTCCCCTCGGGCGAGCAGTACTTC. This sequence joins TRBV15 and TRBJ2-7; no clear D. The germline V and J ends were trimmed by 0 bases and 6 bases, with 12 bases remaining between them. Germline CDR1 LNHNV, CDR2 YYDKDF (reference sequence). This CDR3 is built from 14 residues.

This clonotype was counted only a few times. The rearrangement links TRBV12-3 or TRBV12-4 to TRBJ2-3; D perhaps matches TRBD2 (6 bases). CDR3 length equals 13 residues. Trimming removed 1 base from V and 12 bases from J, with 14 bases in between. The CDR3 spells CASSLGTLGGQYF. DNA for the CDR3: TGTGCCAGCAGTTTAGGTACCCTGGGAGGTCAGTATTTT.

This clonotype came up many times. V gene TRBV10-3 combines with J gene TRBJ2-5, with 10 bases aligning to TRBD2. The CDR3 is 16 amino acids. The V segment lost 6 bases and the J segment 5 bases; nucleotides outside the gene matches: 12. Germline lookup yields CDR1 ENHRY and CDR2 SYGVKD. The CDR3 coding sequence is TGTGCCATCAGCTCCGGAACAGCGGGGGGGGTCGAGACCCAGTACTTC. Translated: CAISSGTAGGVETQYF.

The rearrangement uses TRBV20-1 and TRBJ2-2; D tentatively reads TRBD1 or TRBD2 (5 bases each). CDR1 and CDR2 (germline): DFQATT, SNEGSKA (reference sequence). The CDR3 extends over 16 amino acids. V was shortened by 6 bases and J by 5 bases, with 22 bases between the two germline ends. The CDR3, as DNA: TGCAGTGCCCGCGCGATTGGGGGAGTAGGAACCGGGGAGCTGTTTTTT. Its protein product is CSARAIGGVGTGELFF.

The V gene is TRBV7-9, the J gene TRBJ1-2; 10 bases fit TRBD1. J was trimmed by 1 base and V by 5 bases; bases with no gene match: 7. Germline CDR1 and CDR2: SEHNR and FQNEAQ (reference sequence). The CDR3 is 16 residues long. Here the CDR3 reads CASSGIRDRGNYGYTF. The CDR3 DNA reads as TGTGCCAGCAGCGGAATCCGGGACAGGGGTAACTATGGCTACACCTTC.

In this sample, this clonotype turned up a few times. The rearrangement links TRBV7-2 to TRBJ2-6; D perhaps matches TRBD1 (5 bases). In germline, CDR1 is SGHTA, CDR2 FQGNSA. CDR3 length: 16 amino acids. V was shortened by 5 bases and J by 0 bases, with 11 bases between the two germline ends. The CDR3 DNA reads TGTGCCAGCAGCCCTTCAACAGGCTCTGGGGCCAACGTCCTGACTTTC. Encoded protein: CASSPSTGSGANVLTF.

This clonotype was seen ten or more times. The chain uses TRBV14 and TRBJ2-3; 13 bases fit TRBD2. CDR1 SGHDN and CDR2 FVKESK come from the germline V gene. Trimming removed 4 bases from V and 3 bases from J; junction bases left unmatched: 7. The CDR3 has 17 amino acids. The CDR3 coding sequence is TGTGCCAGCAGCCCCGGGACTAGCGGGACTTGGACAGATACGCAGTATTTT. It is translated as CASSPGTSGTWTDTQYF. The variable domain in full, completed from reference TRBV14 and TRBJ2-3, reads EAGVTQFPSHSVIEKGQTVTLRCDPISGHDNLYWYRRVMGKEIKFLLHFVKESKQDESGMPNNRFLAERTGGTYSTLKVQPAELEDSGVYFCASSPGTSGTWTDTQYFGPGTRLTVL.

DNA of the CDR3: TGTGCCAGCAGCCGAACCGGACAGTTCTGGGAGCTGTTTTTT. Amino acid sequence: CASSRTGQFWELFF. The J gene is TRBJ2-2, the V gene TRBV7-6; a possible D gene is TRBD1 (6 bases). The CDR3 runs to 14 residues. With 5 bases removed from V and 9 bases from J, the gap between germline ends came to 16 bases. Germline V CDR1 and CDR2: SGHVS, FNYEAQ.

This clonotype was detected only a few times. The CDR3: CASSSGQGGHQPQHF. The CDR3 DNA is TGTGCCAGCAGCTCCGGACAGGGTGGACATCAGCCCCAGCATTTT. J is TRBJ1-5 and V is TRBV5-6, with 8 bases matching TRBD1. The V segment lost 3 bases and the J segment 5 bases; nucleotides outside the gene matches: 7. CDR3 length: 15 amino acids. The germline V gene has CDR1 SGHDT and CDR2 YYEEEE.

The rearrangement uses TRBV12-3 or TRBV12-4 and TRBJ2-7; 7 bases are a match to TRBD1. This CDR3 region has 15 residues. V gave up 1 base and J gave up 9 bases; unmatched junction bases: 12. The CDR3 DNA is TGTGCCAGCAGTTTAGGCCAGTCTAAGGGGGCTTGGCAGTACTTC. It is translated as CASSLGQSKGAWQYF.

The chain is built from TRBV2 and TRBJ2-7; 9 bases agree with TRBD2. V was pared by 4 bases and J by 7 bases, with 8 bases of the junction left unmatched. CDR1 SNHLY and CDR2 FYNNEI come from the germline V gene. This CDR3 has 14 residues. For the CDR3, the DNA is TGTGCCAGCAGTGTTGATAGCGGGAGTTGGGAGCAGTACTTC. Protein: CASSVDSGSWEQYF.

This clonotype was seen a few times. The chain has TRBV29-1 and TRBJ2-7, with D uncertain. This CDR3 spans 11 amino acids. Trimming stripped 6 bases from V and 2 bases from J, with 8 bases between. Germline CDR1 is SQVTM and CDR2 is ANQGSEA. CDR3: CSVSPPYEQYF. The CDR3 nucleotides are TGCAGCGTCTCCCCTCCCTACGAGCAGTACTTC.

Only a few counts were recorded for this clonotype. The chain recombines TRBV10-3 with TRBJ2-5; D perhaps matches TRBD1 (7 bases). The CDR3 extends over 14 amino acids. V dropped 2 bases and J dropped 4 bases, with 11 bases sitting between them. Germline V CDR1 and CDR2: ENHRY, SYGVKD. The CDR3 reads CAISESQGGETQYF. CDR3 in DNA: TGTGCCATCAGTGAGAGCCAGGGGGGAGAGACCCAGTACTTC.